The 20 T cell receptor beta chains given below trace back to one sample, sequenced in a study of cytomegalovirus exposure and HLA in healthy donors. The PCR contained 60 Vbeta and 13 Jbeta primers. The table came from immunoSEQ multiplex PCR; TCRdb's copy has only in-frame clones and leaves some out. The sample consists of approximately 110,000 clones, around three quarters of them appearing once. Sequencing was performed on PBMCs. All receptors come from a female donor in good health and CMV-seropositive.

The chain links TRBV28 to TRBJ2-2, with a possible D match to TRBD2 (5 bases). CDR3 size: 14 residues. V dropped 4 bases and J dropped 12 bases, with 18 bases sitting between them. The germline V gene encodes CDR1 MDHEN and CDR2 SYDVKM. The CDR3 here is CASSSPTILSKLFF. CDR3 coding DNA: TGTGCCAGCAGTTCCCCGACTATTTTGTCGAAGCTGTTTTTT.

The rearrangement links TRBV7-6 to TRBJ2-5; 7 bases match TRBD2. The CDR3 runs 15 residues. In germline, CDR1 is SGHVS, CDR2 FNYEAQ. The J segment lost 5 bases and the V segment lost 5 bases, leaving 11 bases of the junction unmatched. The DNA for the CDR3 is TGTGCCAGCAGCCTCGAGCGGGGAGTCGGGGAGACCCAGTACTTC. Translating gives CASSLERGVGETQYF.

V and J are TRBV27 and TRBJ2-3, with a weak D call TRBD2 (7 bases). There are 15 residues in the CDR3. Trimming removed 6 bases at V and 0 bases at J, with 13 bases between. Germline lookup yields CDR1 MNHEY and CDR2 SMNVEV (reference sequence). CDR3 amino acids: CASSPGGLSTDTQYF. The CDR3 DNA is TGTGCCAGCAGCCCCGGGGGGCTCAGCACAGATACGCAGTATTTT.

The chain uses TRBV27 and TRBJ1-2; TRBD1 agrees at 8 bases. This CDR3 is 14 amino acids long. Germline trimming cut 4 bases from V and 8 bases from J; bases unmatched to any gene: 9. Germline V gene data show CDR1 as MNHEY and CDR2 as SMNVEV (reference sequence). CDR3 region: CASSSQGAGRGYTF. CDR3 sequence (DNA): TGTGCCAGCAGTTCCCAGGGGGCAGGGAGGGGCTACACCTTC.

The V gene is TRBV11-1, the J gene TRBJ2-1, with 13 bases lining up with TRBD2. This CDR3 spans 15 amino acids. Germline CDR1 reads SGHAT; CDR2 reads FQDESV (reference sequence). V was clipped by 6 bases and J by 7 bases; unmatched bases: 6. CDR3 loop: CASRRTSGGENEQFF. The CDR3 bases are TGTGCCAGCAGACGAACTAGCGGGGGGGAGAATGAGCAGTTCTTC.

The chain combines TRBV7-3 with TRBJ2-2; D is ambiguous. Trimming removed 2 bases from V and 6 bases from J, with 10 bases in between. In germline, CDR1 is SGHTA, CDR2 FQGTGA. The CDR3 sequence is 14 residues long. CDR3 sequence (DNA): TGTGCCAGCAGCTTACTCTCCTTATCCGGGGAGCTGTTTTTT. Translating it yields CASSLLSLSGELFF.

The CDR3 DNA is TGTGCCAGCAGCTTAGGCGGGACAGTTAATGAAAAACTGTTTTTT. This encodes CASSLGGTVNEKLFF. The chain carries TRBV7-2 and TRBJ1-4; 7 bases are a match to TRBD1. The CDR3 consists of 15 residues. Germline CDR1 reads SGHTA; CDR2 reads FQGNSA. Trimming cost V 1 base and J 4 bases; bases outside gene matches: 3. The full variable domain, completed using reference TRBV7-2 and TRBJ1-4, is GAGVSQSPSNKVTEKGKDVELRCDPISGHTALYWYRQSLGQGLEFLIYFQGNSAPDKSGLPSDRFSAERTGGSVSTLTIQRTQQEDSAVYLCASSLGGTVNEKLFFGSGTQLSVL.

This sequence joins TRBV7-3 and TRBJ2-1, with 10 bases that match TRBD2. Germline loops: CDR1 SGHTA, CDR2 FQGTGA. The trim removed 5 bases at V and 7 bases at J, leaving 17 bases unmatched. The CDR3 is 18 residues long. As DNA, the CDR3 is TGTGCCAGCAGCCTCCAGAGTCTGGGCAGCGGGGGGGCGAATGAGCAGTTCTTC. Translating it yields CASSLQSLGSGGANEQFF. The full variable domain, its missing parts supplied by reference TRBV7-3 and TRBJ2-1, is GAGVSQTPSNKVTEKGKYVELRCDPISGHTALYWYRQSLGQGPEFLIYFQGTGAADDSGLPNDRFFAVRPEGSVSTLKIQRTERGDSAVYLCASSLQSLGSGGANEQFFGPGTRLTVL.

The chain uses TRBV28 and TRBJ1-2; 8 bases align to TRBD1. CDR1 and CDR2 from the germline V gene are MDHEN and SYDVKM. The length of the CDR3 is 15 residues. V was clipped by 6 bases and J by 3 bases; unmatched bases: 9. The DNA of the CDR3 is TGTGCCAGCAGGCCGCGTGAACAGGGGGACTATGGCTACACCTTC. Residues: CASRPREQGDYGYTF.

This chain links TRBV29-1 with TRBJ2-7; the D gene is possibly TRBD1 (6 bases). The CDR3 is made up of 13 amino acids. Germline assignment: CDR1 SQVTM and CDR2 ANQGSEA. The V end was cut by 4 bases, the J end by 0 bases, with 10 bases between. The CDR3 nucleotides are TGCAGCGTTGGGTTGGACAGCTCCTACGAGCAGTACTTC. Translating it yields CSVGLDSSYEQYF.

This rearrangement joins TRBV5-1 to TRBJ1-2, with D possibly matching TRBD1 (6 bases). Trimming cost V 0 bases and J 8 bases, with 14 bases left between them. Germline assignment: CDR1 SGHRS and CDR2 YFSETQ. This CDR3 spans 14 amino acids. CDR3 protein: CASSLEQGMGGYTF. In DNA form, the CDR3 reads TGCGCCAGCAGCTTGGAGCAGGGGATGGGAGGCTACACCTTC.

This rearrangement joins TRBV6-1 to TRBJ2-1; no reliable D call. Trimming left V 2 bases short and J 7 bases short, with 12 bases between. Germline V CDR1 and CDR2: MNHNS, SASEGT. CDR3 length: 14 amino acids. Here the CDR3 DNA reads TGTGCCAGCAGTGAACCCTTCCGGAGAAATGAGCAGTTCTTC. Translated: CASSEPFRRNEQFF.

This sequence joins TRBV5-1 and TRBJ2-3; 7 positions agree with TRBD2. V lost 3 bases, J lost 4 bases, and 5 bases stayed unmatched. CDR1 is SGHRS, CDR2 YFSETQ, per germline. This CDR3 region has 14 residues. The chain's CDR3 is CASSSGLIADTQYF. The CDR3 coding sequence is TGCGCCAGCAGCTCGGGACTAATTGCAGATACGCAGTATTTT. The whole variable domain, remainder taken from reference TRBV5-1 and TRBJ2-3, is KAGVTQTPRYLIKTRGQQVTLSCSPISGHRSVSWYQQTPGQGLQFLFEYFSETQRNKGNFPGRFSGRQFSNSRSEMNVSTLELGDSALYLCASSSGLIADTQYFGPGTRLTVL.

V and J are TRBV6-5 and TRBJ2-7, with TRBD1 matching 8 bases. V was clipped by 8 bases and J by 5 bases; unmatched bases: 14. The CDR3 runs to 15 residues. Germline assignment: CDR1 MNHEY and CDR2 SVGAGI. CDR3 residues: CASSKGDRLIHEQYF. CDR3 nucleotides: TGTGCCAGCTCCAAAGGGGACAGGCTTATTCACGAGCAGTACTTC.

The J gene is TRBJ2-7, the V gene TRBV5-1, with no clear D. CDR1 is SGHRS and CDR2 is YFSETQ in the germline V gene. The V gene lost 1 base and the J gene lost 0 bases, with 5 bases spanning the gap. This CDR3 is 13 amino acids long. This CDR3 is CASSLSYSYEQYF. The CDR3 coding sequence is TGCGCCAGCAGCTTGTCTTACTCCTACGAGCAGTACTTC.

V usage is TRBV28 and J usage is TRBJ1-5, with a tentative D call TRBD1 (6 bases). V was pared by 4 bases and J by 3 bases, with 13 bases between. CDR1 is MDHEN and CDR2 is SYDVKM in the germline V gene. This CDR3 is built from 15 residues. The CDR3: CASSYFGQHNQPQHF. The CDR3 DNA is TGTGCCAGCAGTTACTTCGGACAGCACAATCAGCCCCAGCATTTT. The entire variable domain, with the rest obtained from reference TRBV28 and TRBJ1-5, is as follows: DVKVTQSSRYLVKRTGEKVFLECVQDMDHENMFWYRQDPGLGLRLIYFSYDVKMKEKGDIPEGYSVSREKKERFSLILESASTNQTSMYLCASSYFGQHNQPQHFGDGTRLSIL.

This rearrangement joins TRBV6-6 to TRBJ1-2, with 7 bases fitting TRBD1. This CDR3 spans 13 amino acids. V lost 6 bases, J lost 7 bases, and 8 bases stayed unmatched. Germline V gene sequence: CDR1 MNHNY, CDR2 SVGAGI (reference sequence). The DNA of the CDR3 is TGTGCCAGCAGGACCGCCGCAGGGGGTGGCTACACCTTC. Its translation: CASRTAAGGGYTF.

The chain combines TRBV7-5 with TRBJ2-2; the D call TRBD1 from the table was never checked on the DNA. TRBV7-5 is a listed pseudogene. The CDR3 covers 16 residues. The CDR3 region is CVRSPQGGIYTGELFF. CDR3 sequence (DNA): TGTGTCAGAAGCCCGCAGGGCGGAATTTACACCGGGGAGCTGTTTTTT.

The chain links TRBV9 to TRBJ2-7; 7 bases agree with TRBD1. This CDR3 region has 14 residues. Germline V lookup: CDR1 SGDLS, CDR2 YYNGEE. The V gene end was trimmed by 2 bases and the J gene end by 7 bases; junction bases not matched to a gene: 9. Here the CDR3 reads CASSVQGDGEEQYF. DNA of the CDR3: TGTGCCAGCAGCGTCCAGGGGGATGGGGAAGAGCAGTACTTC.

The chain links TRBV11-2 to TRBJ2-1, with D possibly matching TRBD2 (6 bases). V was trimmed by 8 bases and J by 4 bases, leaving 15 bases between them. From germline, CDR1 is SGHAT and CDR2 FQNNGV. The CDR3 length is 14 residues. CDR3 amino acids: CASSLGGPYNEQFF. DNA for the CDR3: TGTGCCAGCTCCCTGGGGGGTCCGTACAATGAGCAGTTCTTC.